The rows below give T cell receptor beta chains drawn from one sample of a study of T cell responses to AZD1222 COVID-19 vaccine. Clones were read by immunoSEQ multiplex PCR, and TCRdb kept only the in-frame ones, dropping some. The repertoire holds about 120,000 clones, with around 90% as singletons. The material was peripheral blood, obtained 28 days after the second AZD1222 dose. The receptor set was obtained from an adult who received the AZD1222 COVID-19 vaccine. The CDR3 runs from the conserved cysteine through the conserved F or W. Fields, in order: V gene, CDR3 protein.

v_gene: TRBV7-2
CDR3aa: CASSLGYSDTQYF

v_gene: TRBV5-4
CDR3aa: CASSSRGRPPYEQYF

v_gene: TRBV7-2
CDR3aa: CASSFSGSQETQYF

v_gene: TRBV5-1
CDR3aa: CASKGLDASPLHF

v_gene: TRBV3-1/TRBV3-2
CDR3aa: CASSQARTGNSPLHF

v_gene: TRBV6-5
CDR3aa: CASSFSGANVLTF

v_gene: TRBV7-2
CDR3aa: CASSLPMGGGALRIYF

v_gene: TRBV3-1/TRBV3-2
CDR3aa: CASSQVAKGGPLHF

v_gene: TRBV19
CDR3aa: CASSMEVAAHSPQHF

v_gene: TRBV6-2/TRBV6-3
CDR3aa: CASSLRETGELFF

v_gene: TRBV19
CDR3aa: CASSYTQAGANVLTF

v_gene: TRBV11-3
CDR3aa: CASSLAGGTDTQYF

v_gene: TRBV7-9
CDR3aa: CASSTSSGVTDTQYF

v_gene: TRBV5-4
CDR3aa: CASSLAGAQETQYF

v_gene: TRBV7-9
CDR3aa: CASSPHGGGTQPQHF

v_gene: TRBV5-1
CDR3aa: CASSLARLAGASQETQYF

v_gene: TRBV19
CDR3aa: CASRGQGAITEAFF

v_gene: TRBV4-2
CDR3aa: CASSLIGSNGPQHF

v_gene: TRBV6-5
CDR3aa: CASSPIRGNGYTF

v_gene: TRBV5-5
CDR3aa: CASSPGTVETQYF

v_gene: TRBV6-1
CDR3aa: CASSEASRGGTQYF

v_gene: TRBV27
CDR3aa: CASRYSEGKLFF

v_gene: TRBV4-2
CDR3aa: CASSPGQGYEKLFF

v_gene: TRBV4-2
CDR3aa: CASSQEKTSGPSEQFF

v_gene: TRBV25-1
CDR3aa: CASSESSPDSNQPQHF

v_gene: TRBV6-5
CDR3aa: CATNPTGNQETQYF

v_gene: TRBV20-1
CDR3aa: CSASRFRGGAGELFF

v_gene: TRBV18
CDR3aa: CASSPQGTGELFF

v_gene: TRBV27
CDR3aa: CASSLSGANEQFF

v_gene: TRBV5-4
CDR3aa: CASSSPGTDGELFF

v_gene: TRBV28
CDR3aa: CGVLGNTEAFF

v_gene: TRBV4-3
CDR3aa: CASSQETGTYEQYF

v_gene: TRBV28
CDR3aa: CASSLSGTPYGYTF

v_gene: TRBV15
CDR3aa: CATSTNRRQETQYF

v_gene: TRBV4-3
CDR3aa: CASSQYRGSPINEQYF

v_gene: TRBV7-2
CDR3aa: CASSFPGPYEQYF

v_gene: TRBV7-9
CDR3aa: CASSPTGGIANEQFF

v_gene: TRBV11-3
CDR3aa: CASSSTGEQYF

v_gene: TRBV6-5
CDR3aa: CASSLQRDSNQPQHF

v_gene: TRBV5-1
CDR3aa: CASSPGQGNTEAFF

v_gene: TRBV5-4
CDR3aa: CASSLGGITFF

v_gene: TRBV7-2
CDR3aa: CASSPDRGQMNIQYF

v_gene: TRBV24-1
CDR3aa: CATSDGDSNQPQHF